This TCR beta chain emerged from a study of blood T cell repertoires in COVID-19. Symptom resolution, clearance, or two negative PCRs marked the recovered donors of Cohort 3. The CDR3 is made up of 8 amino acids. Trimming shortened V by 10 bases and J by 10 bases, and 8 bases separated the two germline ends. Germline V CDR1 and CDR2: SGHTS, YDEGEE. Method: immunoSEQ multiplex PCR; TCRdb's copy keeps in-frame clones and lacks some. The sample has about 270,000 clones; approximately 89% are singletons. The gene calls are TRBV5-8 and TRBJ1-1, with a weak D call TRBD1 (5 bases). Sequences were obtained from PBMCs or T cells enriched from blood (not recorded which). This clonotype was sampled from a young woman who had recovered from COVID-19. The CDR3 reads CAGQGAFF. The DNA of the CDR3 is TGTGCCGGGCAGGGAGCTTTCTTT.